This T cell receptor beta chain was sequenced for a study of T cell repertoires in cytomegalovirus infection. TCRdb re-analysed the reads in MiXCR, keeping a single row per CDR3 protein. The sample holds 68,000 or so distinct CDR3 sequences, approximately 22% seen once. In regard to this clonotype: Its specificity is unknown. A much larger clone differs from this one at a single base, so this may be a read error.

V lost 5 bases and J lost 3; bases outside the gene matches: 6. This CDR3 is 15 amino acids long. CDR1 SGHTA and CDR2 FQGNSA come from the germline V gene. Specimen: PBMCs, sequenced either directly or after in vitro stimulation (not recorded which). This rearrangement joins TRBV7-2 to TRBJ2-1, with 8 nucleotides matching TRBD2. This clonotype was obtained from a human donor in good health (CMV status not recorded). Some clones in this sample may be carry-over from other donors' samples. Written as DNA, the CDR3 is TGTGCCAGCAGCCGGATTAGCGGGATCTACAATGAGCAGTTCTTC. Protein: CASSRISGIYNEQFF.